Listed here are 31 T cell receptor beta chains from one sample, sequenced in a study of T cell responses to AZD1222 COVID-19 vaccine. Libraries were prepared by immunoSEQ multiplex PCR; TCRdb keeps only in-frame clonotypes and omits some of them. The sample has roughly 150,000 clones, 90% seen once. The sample here was peripheral blood, taken 28 days after the second AZD1222 dose. These receptors came from an adult who received the AZD1222 COVID-19 vaccine.

The chain uses TRBV7-2 and TRBJ2-1, with 7 positions matching TRBD1. This CDR3 has 13 amino acids. Germline assignment: CDR1 SGHTA and CDR2 FQGNSA. The V and J ends lost 5 bases and 8 bases, in that order; junction bases with no gene match: 6. The CDR3 DNA is TGTGCCAGCAGCACCGAGACAGGGTATGAGCAGTTCTTC. It specifies CASSTETGYEQFF. Combining the CDR3 with reference TRBV7-2 and TRBJ2-1 gives the whole variable domain GAGVSQSPSNKVTEKGKDVELRCDPISGHTALYWYRQSLGQGLEFLIYFQGNSAPDKSGLPSDRFSAERTGGSVSTLTIQRTQQEDSAVYLCASSTETGYEQFFGPGTRLTVL.

The chain links TRBV12-5 to TRBJ2-5; perhaps TRBD2 as D (5 bases). Germline V gene sequence: CDR1 LGHNT, CDR2 FRNRAP. V was clipped by 1 base and J by 4 bases, with 13 bases between them. The CDR3 is made up of 15 amino acids. In DNA form, the CDR3 reads TGTGCTAGTGGTTTGGCAGCTAGCAATACAGAGACCCAGTACTTC. It is translated as CASGLAASNTETQYF.

There are a few counts of this clone. CDR3 amino acids: CASSQPGIYEQYF. As DNA, the CDR3 is TGTGCCAGCAGCCAACCAGGAATCTACGAGCAGTACTTC. V and J are TRBV6-2 or TRBV6-3 and TRBJ2-7; no clear D gene. The CDR3 covers 13 residues. CDR1 is MNHEY and CDR2 is SVGEGT in the germline V gene. V gave up 6 bases and J gave up 3 bases, with 12 bases separating them.

The chain employs TRBV6-1 and TRBJ2-7, with 8 bases aligning to TRBD2. V gave up 1 base and J gave up 5 bases; unmatched junction bases: 10. CDR3 size: 16 residues. Germline V lookup: CDR1 MNHNS, CDR2 SASEGT. Here the CDR3 DNA reads TGTGCCAGCAGTGAAGGGGCTAGCGGGCGGCGAGACGAGCAGTACTTC. It is translated as CASSEGASGRRDEQYF.

The J gene is TRBJ1-2, the V gene TRBV7-9, with D hard to call. CDR1 and CDR2 from the germline V gene are SEHNR and FQNEAQ (reference sequence). The CDR3 length is 13 residues. The V and J ends lost 5 bases and 5 bases respectively, with 12 bases between them. This CDR3 is CASSPSSEYGYTF. CDR3 DNA: TGTGCCAGCAGCCCCTCCTCGGAATATGGCTACACCTTC.

The rearrangement joins TRBV14 to TRBJ1-6; D possibly corresponds to TRBD1 (5 bases). The CDR3 is 13 amino acids. Trimming took off 1 base at V and 11 bases at J, with 9 bases between the two ends. The V gene's germline CDR1 is SGHDN and CDR2 FVKESK. The CDR3 coding sequence is TGTGCCAGCAGCCAAGTGGGGGAGGCACCCCTCCACTTT. It specifies CASSQVGEAPLHF. Combining the CDR3 with reference TRBV14 and TRBJ1-6 gives the whole variable domain EAGVTQFPSHSVIEKGQTVTLRCDPISGHDNLYWYRRVMGKEIKFLLHFVKESKQDESGMPNNRFLAERTGGTYSTLKVQPAELEDSGVYFCASSQVGEAPLHFGNGTRLTVT.

V usage is TRBV7-3 and J usage is TRBJ2-2; 13 positions agree with TRBD2. CDR3 length equals 17 residues. Germline V gene lookup returns CDR1 SGHTA and CDR2 FQGTGA. J gave up 6 bases and V 2 bases, and 6 bases lay outside the gene matches. The CDR3 coding sequence is TGTGCCAGCAGCTTACTCCGGACTAGCGGGAGTCCCGGGGAGCTGTTTTTT. Its translation is CASSLLRTSGSPGELFF.

The CDR3 coding sequence is TGTGCCAGCAGCTTAACGTCTGGGGGAAACTATGGCTACACCTTC. Translating it yields CASSLTSGGNYGYTF. The V call is TRBV7-3, the J call TRBJ1-2, with a possible D match to TRBD1 (5 bases). Germline loops: CDR1 SGHTA, CDR2 FQGTGA. Trimming removed 0 bases at V and 2 bases at J, with 10 bases between. The CDR3 is 15 amino acids.

This chain joins TRBV7-9 and TRBJ1-5; the D is unclear. The CDR3 is 14 amino acids. Trimming removed 4 bases at V and 6 bases at J, with 13 bases between. CDR1 is SEHNR and CDR2 is FQNEAQ in the germline V gene (reference sequence). The CDR3 loop reads CASSSSGSSQPQHF. The CDR3 DNA sequence: TGTGCCAGCAGCTCCTCGGGCTCCTCTCAGCCCCAGCATTTT. The entire variable domain, with the rest obtained from reference TRBV7-9 and TRBJ1-5, is as follows: DTGVSQNPRHKITKRGQNVTFRCDPISEHNRLYWYRQTLGQGPEFLTYFQNEAQLEKSRLLSDRFSAERPKGSFSTLEIQRTEQGDSAMYLCASSSSGSSQPQHFGDGTRLSIL.

V is TRBV4-1 and J is TRBJ2-1, with 8 bases fitting TRBD2. J was trimmed by 3 bases and V by 0 bases; bases with no gene match: 4. The CDR3 length is 16 residues. Germline CDR1 is MGHRA and CDR2 is YSYEKL. The chain's CDR3 is CASSQDHGTSYNEQFF. The CDR3 nucleotides are TGCGCCAGCAGCCAAGATCACGGGACTAGCTACAATGAGCAGTTCTTC.

This rearrangement joins TRBV19 to TRBJ2-7; 7 positions match TRBD2. In germline, CDR1 is LNHDA, CDR2 SQIVND (reference sequence). J gave up 5 bases and V 5 bases, and 6 bases lay outside the gene matches. The CDR3 is 13 residues long. In DNA form, the CDR3 reads TGTGCCAGTAGTGTCCTTGGGGGGGACGAGCAGTACTTC. This sequence encodes CASSVLGGDEQYF.

This clone was seen once. The chain combines TRBV6-1 with TRBJ2-3; 7 bases line up with TRBD1. CDR1 is MNHNS and CDR2 is SASEGT in the germline V gene. The CDR3 has 15 amino acids. The junction had 8 bases not matched to a gene; V was cut back by 3 bases and J by 5 bases. This CDR3 reads CASSEMTGLGDTQYF. DNA for the CDR3: TGTGCCAGCAGTGAGATGACAGGGCTGGGAGATACGCAGTATTTT.

The chain recombines TRBV12-3 or TRBV12-4 with TRBJ1-5; D is uncertain. CDR3 length: 13 residues. Trimming removed 6 bases at V and 6 bases at J, with 12 bases between. CDR3 bases: TGTGCCAGCAGGACGAGTGAGGTTCAGCCCCAGCATTTT. This codes for CASRTSEVQPQHF.

J is TRBJ1-2 and V is TRBV9; a weak D match, TRBD1 (6 bases). Germline loops: CDR1 SGDLS, CDR2 YYNGEE. The CDR3 consists of 13 residues. V dropped 4 bases and J dropped 4 bases, with 11 bases sitting between them. Here the CDR3 DNA reads TGTGCCAGCAGCCCAGGGGCAGGCTATGGCTACACCTTC. Its translation: CASSPGAGYGYTF.

The V gene is TRBV30, the J gene TRBJ1-3, with D possibly TRBD1 on 5 matching bases. The CDR3 runs 14 residues. V lost 0 bases, J lost 0 bases, and 6 bases lay in between. Looked up from germline, CDR1 is GTSNPN and CDR2 is SVGIG (reference sequence). CDR3 coding DNA: TGTGCCTGGAGTGTAGACAGCTCTGGAAACACCATATATTTT. It is translated as CAWSVDSSGNTIYF.

The chain uses TRBV14 and TRBJ2-7; 8 positions match TRBD1. Per the germline V gene, CDR1 is SGHDN and CDR2 is FVKESK. CDR3 size: 16 residues. The J segment lost 0 bases and the V segment lost 4 bases, leaving 8 bases of the junction unmatched. In DNA, the CDR3 is TGTGCCAGCAGCCTACTCGGGACAGGCCCCTCCTACGAGCAGTACTTC. It translates to CASSLLGTGPSYEQYF.

V gene TRBV6-1 combines with J gene TRBJ1-5; weak D call: TRBD1 (6 bases). Germline V gene data show CDR1 as MNHNS and CDR2 as SASEGT. The CDR3 runs to 21 residues. V was cut by 2 bases and J by 0 bases, with 26 bases left in between. The CDR3 protein is CASSEYPLGTWATNSNQPQHF. The CDR3 coding sequence is TGTGCCAGCAGTGAATACCCTCTTGGGACATGGGCCACGAATAGCAATCAGCCCCAGCATTTT.

This chain connects TRBV6-5 to TRBJ1-1, with TRBD1 as a possible D gene (5 bases). With 0 bases removed from V and 10 bases from J, the gap between germline ends came to 6 bases. Germline V gene data show CDR1 as MNHEY and CDR2 as SVGAGI. This CDR3 has 11 residues. CDR3 loop: CASSYSGRAFF. The CDR3, as DNA: TGTGCCAGCAGTTACTCGGGACGAGCTTTCTTT.

V and J are TRBV2 and TRBJ1-3; 8 bases match TRBD1. V trimming: 5 bases; J trimming: 2 bases; junction bases outside the gene matches: 2. In germline, CDR1 is SNHLY, CDR2 FYNNEI. The CDR3 runs 14 residues. CDR3 protein: CASSTTGAGNTIYF. The CDR3 DNA sequence: TGTGCCAGCAGTACGACAGGGGCTGGAAACACCATATATTTT.

V usage is TRBV6-5 and J usage is TRBJ1-5; D might be TRBD1 (5 bases). CDR1 and CDR2 from the germline V gene are MNHEY and SVGAGI. The CDR3 is made up of 13 amino acids. Trimming left V 8 bases short and J 0 bases short, with 8 bases between. The CDR3 sequence is CASRQFSNQPQHF. DNA of the CDR3: TGTGCCAGCCGACAGTTTAGCAATCAGCCCCAGCATTTT.

The chain joins TRBV4-2 to TRBJ1-1; D uncertain. The V and J ends lost 0 bases and 11 bases respectively, with 16 bases between them. CDR3 length: 14 residues. CDR1 is LGHNA, CDR2 YNFKEQ, per germline. CDR3 amino acids: CASSQDGSAVRAFF. Written as DNA, the CDR3 is TGTGCCAGCAGCCAAGATGGGTCGGCGGTCCGGGCTTTCTTT.

This chain links TRBV5-6 with TRBJ1-6; D uncertain. Germline V gene lookup returns CDR1 SGHDT and CDR2 YYEEEE. The CDR3 has 14 amino acids. V was cut by 2 bases and J by 7 bases, with 10 bases left in between. CDR3 in DNA: TGTGCCAGCAGCTTTGGCGGCGCGAATTCACCCCTCCACTTT. This gives the protein CASSFGGANSPLHF.

This clone is a singleton in its sample. The gene calls are TRBV6-5 and TRBJ1-4, with no clear D. Germline V gene lookup returns CDR1 MNHEY and CDR2 SVGAGI. V shed 4 bases and J shed 8 bases, with 14 bases lying between them. The CDR3 covers 14 residues. In nucleotides, the CDR3 is TGTGCCAGCAGTTCCGATACCTGGGGAGAAAAACTGTTTTTT. Amino acids: CASSSDTWGEKLFF.

The V and J genes are TRBV6-5 and TRBJ2-3; 9 nucleotides line up with TRBD1. The CDR3 has 16 residues. Germline V gene lookup returns CDR1 MNHEY and CDR2 SVGAGI. V lost 0 bases, J lost 2 bases, and 3 bases stayed unmatched. The CDR3 DNA sequence: TGTGCCAGCAGTTACTCGGGACAGGGTTTCACAGATACGCAGTATTTT. This gives the protein CASSYSGQGFTDTQYF.

The chain joins TRBV12-3 or TRBV12-4 to TRBJ1-6; tentatively, D is TRBD1 (5 bases). This CDR3 is 13 amino acids long. The V end was cut by 6 bases, the J end by 5 bases, with 8 bases between. CDR3 region: CASSRGNNSPLHF. CDR3 DNA sequence: TGTGCCAGCAGCCGGGGGAATAATTCACCCCTCCACTTT.

The chain has TRBV27 and TRBJ2-1, with TRBD2 matching 12 bases. The CDR3 runs to 20 residues. Germline trimming cut 6 bases from V and 7 bases from J; bases unmatched to any gene: 22. CDR1 and CDR2 (germline): MNHEY, SMNVEV (reference sequence). As DNA, the CDR3 is TGTGCCAGCAGCTCATCGGGAGGCTTGACTAGCGGGGGCTGGTTGAATGAGCAGTTCTTC. Translated: CASSSSGGLTSGGWLNEQFF.

The chain carries TRBV12-3 or TRBV12-4 and TRBJ1-2; D is undetermined. V dropped 3 bases and J dropped 2 bases, with 7 bases sitting between them. This CDR3 has 13 amino acids. The CDR3 sequence: CASSFGRNYGYTF. The CDR3 coding sequence is TGTGCCAGCAGTTTTGGCAGGAACTATGGCTACACCTTC.

The chain joins TRBV30 to TRBJ1-6; D perhaps matches TRBD1 (5 bases). The length of the CDR3 is 15 residues. Germline CDR1 reads GTSNPN; CDR2 reads SVGIG (reference sequence). V lost 5 bases to trimming and J lost 9 bases, with 20 bases between them. CDR3 nucleotide sequence: TGTGCCTGGGACCCATGGACAAGGCTCTGTTCACCCCTCCACTTT. Encoded protein: CAWDPWTRLCSPLHF.

The J gene is TRBJ1-3, the V gene TRBV28; the D gene is possibly TRBD1 (5 bases). The germline gives CDR1 MDHEN, CDR2 SYDVKM. The V end lost 6 bases, the J end lost 8 bases, and 17 bases lay between the germline ends. This CDR3 has 14 amino acids. The CDR3 coding sequence is TGTGCCAGCAGCTCCGGGGCAAGGAGGGACACCATATATTTT. Amino acids: CASSSGARRDTIYF.

J is TRBJ1-6 and V is TRBV6-5; 8 bases align to TRBD1. Germline V gene sequence: CDR1 MNHEY, CDR2 SVGAGI. This CDR3 has 16 amino acids. The junction had 2 bases not matched to a gene; V was cut back by 4 bases and J by 0 bases. The CDR3 here is CASSSGQGSYNSPLHF. The CDR3 nucleotides are TGTGCCAGCAGTTCCGGACAGGGCTCCTATAATTCACCCCTCCACTTT.

The chain is built from TRBV18 and TRBJ1-2, with a possible D match to TRBD1 (5 bases). Per the germline V gene, CDR1 is KGHSH and CDR2 is LQKENI. The V gene lost 3 bases and the J gene lost 8 bases, with 13 bases spanning the gap. The CDR3 is made up of 13 amino acids. Here the CDR3 reads CASSPAGLGGYTF. CDR3 nucleotides: TGTGCCAGCTCACCGGCGGGACTCGGCGGCTACACCTTC.